Following are 20 T cell receptor beta chains from one sample sequenced in a study of naive and memory T cell subsets. Their antigens remain unidentified. Study-wide results and caveats: Especially in CD8 cells, naive repertoires contained a few larger clonotypes, possibly CD45RA-re-expressing memory cells.

The beta constant-region primer was an equimolar mix of two oligonucleotides covering TRBC1 and TRBC2. Nested alpha and beta constant-region primers with the SP2 primer drove four PCR rounds on ligated cDNA. TCRdb used MiXCR to reprocess the UMI-ligation and nested PCR reads, holding one entry per CDR3 protein. The sample carries roughly 150,000 distinct CDR3 sequences, approximately 20% recorded once. Sample: naive CD8+ T cells from blood. These TCRs come from a human donor in good health.

J is TRBJ2-3 and V is TRBV15; TRBD2 aligns across 7 bases. V dropped 2 bases and J dropped 0; count of bases not matched to a gene: 8. CDR1 is LNHNV, CDR2 YYDKDF, per germline (reference sequence). The length of the CDR3 is 17 residues. CDR3 amino acids: CATSRTHSGLSTDTQYF. CDR3 DNA: TGTGCCACCAGCAGAACCCACTCGGGACTAAGCACAGATACGCAGTATTTT. The variable domain in full, completed from reference TRBV15 and TRBJ2-3, reads DAMVIQNPRYQVTQFGKPVTLSCSQTLNHNVMYWYQQKSSQAPKLLFHYYDKDFNNEADTPDNFQSRRPNTSFCFLDIRSPGLGDTAMYLCATSRTHSGLSTDTQYFGPGTRLTVL.

V is TRBV25-1 and J is TRBJ1-1; unclear D gene. CDR1 and CDR2 from the germline V gene are MGHDK and SYGVNS. The CDR3 runs to 15 residues. The germline V and J ends were trimmed by 3 bases and 1 base, with 12 bases remaining between them. The CDR3 spells CASSDPSHGNTEAFF. In nucleotides, the CDR3 is TGTGCCAGCAGTGACCCAAGCCACGGGAACACTGAAGCTTTCTTT.

This clonotype turned up a few times. This sequence joins TRBV7-2 and TRBJ2-6; possible D gene TRBD2, 5 bases. CDR3 length equals 17 residues. The V gene lost 1 base and the J gene lost 3 bases, with 13 bases spanning the gap. The germline CDR1 and CDR2 sequences are SGHTA and FQGNSA. CDR3 sequence: CASSLVGVGFGANVLTF. The CDR3 coding sequence is TGTGCCAGCAGCTTAGTCGGGGTCGGGTTTGGGGCCAACGTCCTGACTTTC.

This clonotype turned up a few times. The chain recombines TRBV27 with TRBJ2-1; D unresolved. V was cut by 5 bases and J by 7 bases, with 12 bases left in between. The CDR3 sequence is 13 residues long. Germline V gene data show CDR1 as MNHEY and CDR2 as SMNVEV (reference sequence). CDR3 amino acids: CASSPNQMNEQFF. DNA of the CDR3: TGTGCCAGCAGTCCAAATCAGATGAATGAGCAGTTCTTC.

The rearrangement uses TRBV7-9 and TRBJ2-3, with 8 bases identical to TRBD2. V shed 1 base, J shed 3 bases, and the junction held 12 bases outside the gene matches. Germline V gene sequence: CDR1 SEHNR, CDR2 FQNEAQ (reference sequence). CDR3 length equals 18 residues. CDR3 sequence: CASSLVPRGGRTTDTQYF. CDR3 bases: TGTGCCAGCAGCTTAGTTCCCCGGGGCGGGAGGACGACAGATACGCAGTATTTT.

The genes are TRBV20-1 and TRBJ1-5; unclear D gene. Trimming took 3 bases from V and 1 from J, leaving 10 bases between them. CDR3 length equals 14 residues. Germline CDR1 reads DFQATT; CDR2 reads SNEGSKA (reference sequence). CDR3 sequence: CSARISMSNQPQHF. In DNA form, the CDR3 reads TGCAGTGCTAGGATCAGTATGAGCAATCAGCCCCAGCATTTT.

The chain links TRBV10-3 to TRBJ2-4; no clear D gene. The CDR3 covers 16 residues. Germline-derived CDR1 and CDR2 are ENHRY and SYGVKD. Trimming took 2 bases from V and 6 from J, leaving 17 bases between them. CDR3 amino acids: CAISELGAELPNIQYF. DNA of the CDR3: TGTGCCATCAGTGAGCTGGGCGCGGAGCTACCAAACATTCAGTACTTC.

V is TRBV13 and J is TRBJ2-1; 10 bases are a match to TRBD2. This CDR3 region has 16 residues. CDR1 PRHDT and CDR2 FYEKMQ come from the germline V gene (reference sequence). Trimming removed 1 base from V and 8 bases from J; junction bases left unmatched: 8. The CDR3 here is CASSLAGTSDYYEQFF. CDR3 coding DNA: TGTGCCAGCAGCTTAGCTGGGACTAGCGATTACTATGAGCAGTTCTTC.

The gene calls are TRBV15 and TRBJ2-7, with 9 bases aligning to TRBD2. The CDR3 runs to 13 residues. Germline CDR1 LNHNV, CDR2 YYDKDF (reference sequence). Unmatched junction bases numbered 3, after V lost 9 bases and J lost 0 bases. CDR3 in DNA: TGTGCCACAGCGGGGGGAAGCTCCTACGAGCAGTACTTC. Protein sequence: CATAGGSSYEQYF. The complete variable domain, with remaining parts taken from reference TRBV15 and TRBJ2-7, reads DAMVIQNPRYQVTQFGKPVTLSCSQTLNHNVMYWYQQKSSQAPKLLFHYYDKDFNNEADTPDNFQSRRPNTSFCFLDIRSPGLGDTAMYLCATAGGSSYEQYFGPGTRLTVT.

As for this clonotype: A read error may produce the germline difference seen at one junction end. This sequence joins TRBV14 and TRBJ2-3, with 9 bases that match TRBD2. CDR1 and CDR2 from the germline V gene are SGHDN and FVKESK. This CDR3 contains 13 residues. This CDR3 reads CASSQDGGRALDF. In DNA form, the CDR3 reads TGTGCCAGCAGCCAAGACGGCGGGAGGGCCTTGGATTTT.

This clonotype was seen a handful of times. The V and J genes are TRBV29-1 and TRBJ2-1; 11 bases match TRBD2. CDR3 length: 17 residues. From germline, CDR1 is SQVTM and CDR2 ANQGSEA. Trimming took 1 base from V and 10 from J; bases not matched to a gene: 15. The CDR3 sequence is CSVEGLIGTSGDGEQFF. The CDR3 region has the DNA TGCAGCGTTGAAGGCTTGATCGGGACTAGCGGCGACGGGGAGCAGTTCTTC.

This rearrangement joins TRBV7-2 to TRBJ2-3, with D maybe TRBD2 (6 bases). This CDR3 has 13 residues. V was clipped by 8 bases and J by 5 bases, with 14 bases between them. Germline CDR1 SGHTA, CDR2 FQGNSA. The CDR3 region has the DNA TGTGCCAGCCAGGAGGGGATTCGAGATACGCAGTATTTT. Translation: CASQEGIRDTQYF.

This chain joins TRBV11-2 and TRBJ2-5; TRBD1 aligns across 11 bases. The V segment lost 1 base and the J segment 2 bases; nucleotides outside the gene matches: 3. The CDR3 contains 16 residues. Germline lookup yields CDR1 SGHAT and CDR2 FQNNGV. Here the CDR3 reads CASSLVGQGAQETQYF. CDR3 sequence (DNA): TGTGCCAGCAGCTTAGTCGGACAGGGGGCGCAAGAGACCCAGTACTTC.

This clonotype occurred a few times. This rearrangement joins TRBV28 to TRBJ2-5, with 7 bases that match TRBD1. The CDR3 runs 16 residues. Germline V gives CDR1 MDHEN, CDR2 SYDVKM. The J segment lost 5 bases and the V segment lost 4 bases, leaving 13 bases of the junction unmatched. CDR3 nucleotide sequence: TGTGCCAGCAGTTCGGATGGGACAGTGGAAAGCGAGACCCAGTACTTC. Translated, it gives CASSSDGTVESETQYF.

The sample holds a few counts of this clonotype. The chain links TRBV5-1 to TRBJ1-1; D not resolved. Looked up from germline, CDR1 is SGHRS and CDR2 is YFSETQ. With 0 bases removed from V and 1 base from J, the gap between germline ends came to 10 bases. This CDR3 comprises 15 residues. DNA of the CDR3: TGCGCCAGCAGCTTGGTGGGAAGCCAGAACACTGAAGCTTTCTTT. It is translated as CASSLVGSQNTEAFF.

CDR3 coding DNA: TGTGCCAGCAGCCAAGAAGTAGGGGGCCATGGCTACACCTTC. Protein sequence: CASSQEVGGHGYTF. This chain connects TRBV3-1 to TRBJ1-2, with TRBD1 matching over 7 bases. In germline, CDR1 is LGHDT, CDR2 YNNKEL (reference sequence). The CDR3 sequence is 14 residues long. V lost 0 bases to trimming and J lost 6 bases; unmatched junction nucleotides: 4.

This clonotype was counted a few times. The genes are TRBV28 and TRBJ2-7; no firm D call. Trimming removed 1 base from V and 2 bases from J, with 9 bases in between. Germline values: CDR1 MDHEN, CDR2 SYDVKM. This CDR3 has 14 residues. Here the CDR3 DNA reads TGTGCCAGCAGTTTATTGGACCGTCCCTACGAGCAGTACTTC. This sequence encodes CASSLLDRPYEQYF. The full variable domain, with the rest looked up from reference TRBV28 and TRBJ2-7, is DVKVTQSSRYLVKRTGEKVFLECVQDMDHENMFWYRQDPGLGLRLIYFSYDVKMKEKGDIPEGYSVSREKKERFSLILESASTNQTSMYLCASSLLDRPYEQYFGPGTRLTVT.

The chain is built from TRBV6-5 and TRBJ2-1; TRBD1 or TRBD2 may be the D gene (6 bases each). CDR1 and CDR2 from the germline V gene are MNHEY and SVGAGI. The V end was cut by 7 bases, the J end by 4 bases, with 8 bases between. The CDR3 spans 12 residues. CDR3 protein: CASKGGYNEQFF. The CDR3 DNA reads as TGTGCCAGCAAGGGGGGATACAATGAGCAGTTCTTC.

J is TRBJ2-5 and V is TRBV6-1; perhaps TRBD2 as D (5 bases). Between the trimmed V and J ends, which lost 1 base and 2 bases, there was a span of 11 bases. This CDR3 comprises 15 residues. Germline V gene sequence: CDR1 MNHNS, CDR2 SASEGT. The chain's CDR3 is CASSEGRGIQETQYF. CDR3 DNA sequence: TGTGCCAGCAGTGAAGGTCGAGGGATTCAAGAGACCCAGTACTTC.

The V and J genes are TRBV7-6 and TRBJ2-7; D ambiguous. The CDR3 contains 13 residues. Germline V lookup: CDR1 SGHVS, CDR2 FNYEAQ. The V end was cut by 0 bases, the J end by 6 bases, with 9 bases between. In DNA form, the CDR3 reads TGTGCCAGCAGCTTAGCCGACGCCGGCGAGCAGTACTTC. It codes for CASSLADAGEQYF.